This TCR beta chain was identified during a study of blood T cell repertoires in COVID-19. Here immunoSEQ multiplex PCR was the method, and the copy in TCRdb shows in-frame clones only, minus some. The sample has 130,000 or so clones; under 90% are singletons. Germline loops: CDR1 SNHLY, CDR2 FYNNEI. Trimming cost V 2 bases and J 4 bases, with 11 bases left between them. The CDR3 extends over 14 amino acids. This chain joins TRBV2 and TRBJ1-2; possibly TRBD1 for D (6 bases). The specimen was peripheral blood. This sequence was found in a woman between 55 and 75 years old with acute or convalescent COVID-19. The CDR3 region has the DNA TGTGCCAGCAGTGAATTGGACAGAACCTATGGCTACACCTTC. Residues: CASSELDRTYGYTF. The variable domain in full, with the rest retrieved from reference TRBV2 and TRBJ1-2, is EPEVTQTPSHQVTQMGQEVILRCVPISNHLYFYWYRQILGQKVEFLVSFYNNEISEKSEIFDDQFSVERPDGSNFTLKIRSTKLEDSAMYFCASSELDRTYGYTFGSGTRLTVV.